The clone carrying this TCR beta chain was counted many times. The antigen remains undetermined. Individual cDNA molecules received unique molecular identifiers in the library. From the RACE reads, TCRdb called clonotypes with MiXCR, one entry per CDR3 protein. Found here are tens of thousands of distinct CDR3 sequences, approximately 10% of them singletons; the top ten hold about 7%. The ends were cut back, 7 bases at V and 0 bases at J, with 12 bases in the middle. Germline CDR1 MNHNS, CDR2 SASEGT. CDR3 length equals 14 residues. The time point here: patch test 2, 6 weeks after DPC sensitization. The treatment was: therapeutic diphenylcyclopropenone sensitization with weekly scalp DPC. This sample was included in a study of human T cells and chemical hapten exposure. For the study at large: Subjects had 2% DPC placed on 2 cm by 2 cm of upper inner arm skin for sensitization.

Findings and caveats of the study: There was no change with DPC sensitization in TCRs above 1 in 1000 frequency.

J is TRBJ1-1 and V is TRBV6-1, with TRBD1 as a possible D gene (6 bases). The sequencing used whole blood, collected in connection with sensitization to the hapten diphenylcyclopropenone (DPC). This receptor was identified in a man younger than 45 with alopecia areata. Some clones in this sample may be carry-over from other donors' samples. In DNA form, the CDR3 reads TGTGCCAGCACCCTGGGACATATGAACACTGAAGCTTTCTTT. This gives the protein CASTLGHMNTEAFF.